This T cell receptor beta chain was recovered during a study of blood T cells in healthy people across ages. The second PCR ran about 6 to 12 cycles with a sample-barcoded 5' primer and J-beta primers. Every single cDNA molecule received a tag from a template-switch adaptor with 12 random nucleotides. TCRdb independently ran MiXCR on the 5' RACE reads; one entry per CDR3 protein. The table lists about 2 million distinct CDR3 sequences, 40% to 55% of them singletons. The CDR3 consists of 14 residues. CDR1 is SGHTA, CDR2 FQGNSA, per germline. Trimming cost V 5 bases and J 6 bases; bases outside gene matches: 2. About this clonotype itself: This may be a read error, as it is one base from a much larger clone.

The V call is TRBV7-2, the J call TRBJ2-1; 12 positions match TRBD1. The TCR originated in a woman aged 40 to 50 in good health. Source material: blood. The CDR3 loop reads CASSRDRGRNEQFF. In nucleotides, the CDR3 is TGTGCCAGCAGCCGGGACAGGGGGCGCAATGAGCAGTTCTTC. The full variable domain, its missing parts supplied by reference TRBV7-2 and TRBJ2-1, is GAGVSQSPSNKVTEKGKDVELRCDPISGHTALYWYRQSLGQGLEFLIYFQGNSAPDKSGLPSDRFSAERTGGSVSTLTIQRTQQEDSAVYLCASSRDRGRNEQFFGPGTRLTVL.